A single T cell receptor (beta chain) is shown here with its context. Its binding antigen is unknown. Base qualities are not recorded, but no much larger clone differs from it by a single base. This record comes from a study of identical twins (dated by TCRdb to about 2016). As for the study more broadly: To test whether fetal clonotypes persist, this study deep-sequenced TCR alpha and beta repertoires from monozygotic twins, from unrelated adults of various ages, and from cord blood. Replicate twin experiments were performed at different times using different library preparation protocols to rule out contamination.

The library came from 5' RACE. Sequencing relied on an Illumina HiSeq 2000. A universal primer binding site was added through template switching, and the final cDNA carried a unique molecular identifier so that TCR cDNA molecules could be counted accurately. Specific primers in the conserved constant-segment region were used to synthesize first-strand cDNA for TCR alpha and beta chains. Each cDNA library was double barcoded, with a SMART-Mk sample barcode plus Illumina barcodes, to control for contamination. TruSeq adapter sequences along with Illumina sample barcodes were introduced in two successive PCR steps. The TCR alpha and beta cDNA libraries were sequenced on the Illumina HiSeq platform using custom primers. The paper's processing steps were these. MiGEC processed the raw reads to extract unique molecular identifiers, while MiXCR was used to determine the CDR3 positions. For each individual, recombination models were inferred using an EM algorithm with the repgenHMM and IGoR tools. The analysis of shared clonotypes was done with the tcR package in R, with sharing normalized by the product of cloneset sizes. Out-of-frame nonproductive sequences were analyzed to study raw recombination free of thymic and clonal selection effects. In-frame beta chains were kept once TCRdb had trimmed the public reads at Q25 with fastp and called clones with MiXCR. CDR3 protein duplicates are merged, each entry listing the most common genes and DNA. These V and J calls derive from TCRdb rather than the authors' analysis. The sample table holds approximately 670,000 distinct CDR3 sequences, of which around 6% were seen once. Clones ranked in the top ten supply around 1.9% of the sample.

All donors were healthy Caucasians. Three unrelated non-twin adults were also sequenced: a male aged 18 to 30, a male aged 50 to 59 and a female aged 50 to 59. Miltenyi CD45RO+ enrichment and human naive T-cell isolation kits were used to isolate memory (CD45RO+) and naive T cells from PBMC. Trimming removed 3 bases from V and 4 bases from J, leaving 7 bases between the germline ends. CDR1 and CDR2 (SGHRS, YFSETQ) derive from the germline V gene. The CDR3 runs 13 amino acids, cysteine and phenylalanine included. The retained sequence is limited to the CDR3, 39 bases, with the frame set at the first base. Here is what the overall study found, with its caveats: Zero-insertion analyses could be partly confounded by invariant T cells such as MAIT and iNKT, although diverse VJ usage argued against such confounding for most clonotypes. Because the same donors could not be followed over many years, the conclusions depended on cross-sectional statistical analysis. A weaker excess of twin sharing was found in beta out-of-frame sequences because the signal-to-noise ratio was lowered by fewer shared sequences. Fewer insertions were carried by abundant cord blood beta clonotypes, a similar but weaker trend appeared in young adult naive repertoires, and no such trend appeared in memory repertoires. In monozygotic twins, out-of-frame TCR alpha sharing was systematically underestimated by recombination models, although the models agreed with sharing between unrelated individuals. Out-of-frame TCR alpha sequences shared between twins showed an excess of low generation-probability sequences compared with coincidental sharing between unrelated individuals.

The clonotype was recovered from a man aged 18 to 29 in good health. Rearrangement joined TRBV5-1 to TRBJ2-2; the D gene may be TRBD1 or TRBD2, since each aligns over 5 bases. The sample taken for sequencing was naive T cells sorted from blood. What the cell subset or site label conveys for this sample: cells isolated with a human naive T-cell isolation kit. CDR3 loop: CASSWDPTGELFF. Read as DNA, the sequence is TGCGCCAGCAGCTGGGACCCCACCGGGGAGCTGTTTTTT. Outside the CDR3, residues come from the reference TRBV5-1 and TRBJ2-2 proteins, so the full variable domain is: KAGVTQTPRYLIKTRGQQVTLSCSPISGHRSVSWYQQTPGQGLQFLFEYFSETQRNKGNFPGRFSGRQFSNSRSEMNVSTLELGDSALYLCASSWDPTGELFFGEGSRLTVL.